The following is a TCR beta chain sequence with its context. The antigen is unknown. Sequenced by immunoSEQ multiplex PCR; TCRdb stores in-frame clones only, minus some. The table lists some 67,000 clones, about 94% of them singletons. The sample is drawn from a study of cytomegalovirus exposure and HLA in healthy donors. The study, taken as a whole, reports: Cytomegalovirus-associated status was assigned to approximately 160 TCR beta chains.

The sample was PBMCs. This sequence was found in a woman aged 18-29 years in good health and CMV-seronegative.

This CDR3 reads CASRLTGGTEAFF. In nucleotides, the CDR3 is TGTGCCAGCCGGCTGACAGGGGGCACTGAAGCTTTCTTT. The chain links TRBV19 to TRBJ1-1, with 9 bases matching TRBD1. Germline CDR1 and CDR2: LNHDA and SQIVND (reference sequence). The CDR3 runs to 13 residues. J was trimmed by 4 bases and V by 9 bases; bases with no gene match: 6. Complete variable domain (other parts from reference TRBV19 and TRBJ1-1): DGGITQSPKYLFRKEGQNVTLSCEQNLNHDAMYWYRQDPGQGLRLIYYSQIVNDFQKGDIAEGYSVSREKKESFPLTVTSAQKNPTAFYLCASRLTGGTEAFFGQGTRLTVV.